Below are 15 T cell receptor beta chains sequenced from a single sample in a study of prognosis after radiotherapy for stage I lung cancer. Amplification of TCR beta CDR3 from genomic DNA used two-round multiplex PCR. First-round PCR employed TRBV- and TRBJ-specific primers for each gene. TCRdb fed the multiplex PCR reads into MiXCR, producing one record per CDR3 protein. This table has roughly 30,000 distinct CDR3 sequences, around 38% appearing once. The source material was PBMCs, sampled before or after stereotactic body radiation therapy (not recorded which). All receptors derive from a donor of 50 years or more with non-small cell lung cancer.

This clonotype is deemed large. The CDR3 is CASEAGWGQETQYF. As DNA, the CDR3 is TGTGCCAGCGAGGCGGGGTGGGGGCAAGAGACCCAGTACTTC. The chain couples TRBV6-1 to TRBJ2-5, with D possibly matching TRBD2 (6 bases). The CDR3 contains 14 residues. V was trimmed by 8 bases and J by 2 bases, leaving 15 bases between them. Germline V gene sequence: CDR1 MNHNS, CDR2 SASEGT.

This clonotype has a count of ten or more. The chain carries TRBV12-3 or TRBV12-4 and TRBJ2-1; 13 bases are a match to TRBD2. V shed 6 bases, J shed 13 bases, and the junction held 9 bases outside the gene matches. The CDR3 runs to 14 residues. The CDR3 loop reads CASSHGLAGADQFF. The CDR3 region has the DNA TGTGCCAGCAGCCATGGACTAGCGGGAGCCGATCAGTTCTTC.

Concerning this clonotype: Compared with germline, one end of the junction differs, possibly owing to a read error. The rearrangement links TRBV6-2 or TRBV6-3 to TRBJ1-1; a weak D match, TRBD1 (5 bases). In germline, CDR1 is MNHEY, CDR2 SVGEGT. The CDR3 loop spans 16 amino acids. CDR3 protein: CASSYSSAGRNTESFF. Here the CDR3 DNA reads TGTGCCAGCAGTTACTCGTCCGCAGGGCGGAACACTGAATCTTTCTTT.

This clonotype came up many times. This chain uses TRBV2 with TRBJ1-2; possible D gene TRBD1, 5 bases. Germline CDR1 is SNHLY and CDR2 is FYNNEI. The length of the CDR3 is 15 residues. The V gene lost 1 base and the J gene lost 5 bases, with 14 bases spanning the gap. CDR3 in DNA: TGTGCCAGCAGTGAAGATGTCAGGGAAAAGTATGGCTACACCTTC. Protein sequence: CASSEDVREKYGYTF.

The sample holds many counts of this clonotype. This chain uses TRBV30 with TRBJ2-3, with a weak D call TRBD2 (6 bases). Trimming left V 2 bases short and J 4 bases short, with 10 bases between. Per the germline V gene, CDR1 is GTSNPN and CDR2 is SVGIG (reference sequence). CDR3 size: 13 residues. The CDR3 spells CAWSLASADTQYF. The CDR3 DNA reads as TGTGCCTGGAGTCTAGCGTCAGCAGATACGCAGTATTTT.

This clonotype was counted ten times or more. This chain joins TRBV6-4 and TRBJ2-2, with D perhaps given as TRBD1 or TRBD2 (6 bases each). Between the trimmed V and J ends, which lost 3 bases and 4 bases, there was a span of 12 bases. CDR1 is MRHNA, CDR2 SNTAGT, per germline. This CDR3 comprises 15 residues. The CDR3: CASSEGGLGTGELFF. The DNA of the CDR3 is TGTGCCAGCAGTGAAGGGGGACTCGGCACCGGGGAGCTGTTTTTT.

This clonotype was seen many times. The chain recombines TRBV20-1 with TRBJ2-7; D possibly corresponds to TRBD2 (6 bases). Germline CDR1 is DFQATT and CDR2 is SNEGSKA (reference sequence). The CDR3 loop spans 14 amino acids. Trimming stripped 0 bases from V and 5 bases from J, with 14 bases between. The DNA of the CDR3 is TGCAGTGCTAGAGATCCGGCCCAGCGGGACGAGCAGTACTTC. Amino acid sequence: CSARDPAQRDEQYF.

Concerning this clonotype: A much larger clone lies one base from this, so it may be a read error. The chain employs TRBV12-3 or TRBV12-4 and TRBJ1-6, with D possibly matching TRBD1 (5 bases). V lost 7 bases and J 0 bases, leaving 16 bases between the germline ends. This CDR3 region has 17 residues. The CDR3: CASIRLTGGSYNSPLHF. CDR3 bases: TGTGCCAGCATCCGACTGACGGGGGGCTCCTATAATTCACCCCTCCACTTT.

This clonotype was found a few times. This may arise from a read error, as a much more abundant clone is one base away. V usage is TRBV2 and J usage is TRBJ1-1; no definite D call. Trimming stripped 8 bases from V and 5 bases from J, with 12 bases between. This CDR3 comprises 12 residues. Germline values: CDR1 SNHLY, CDR2 FYNNEI. CDR3 bases: TGTGCCAGCGAGAGAGACCATACTGAAGCTTTCTTT. It specifies CASERDHTEAFF.

This clonotype was recorded at least ten times. The chain's CDR3 is CASSSQGGGAKNIQYF. The CDR3 DNA reads as TGTGCCAGCAGCTCCCAGGGGGGGGGGGCCAAAAACATTCAGTACTTC. The rearrangement joins TRBV7-9 to TRBJ2-4, with D perhaps matching TRBD1 or TRBD2 (7 bases each). Germline-derived CDR1 and CDR2 are SEHNR and FQNEAQ (reference sequence). V gave up 4 bases and J gave up 1 base, with 14 bases separating them. The CDR3 is made up of 16 amino acids. Combining the CDR3 with reference TRBV7-9 and TRBJ2-4 gives the whole variable domain DTGVSQNPRHKITKRGQNVTFRCDPISEHNRLYWYRQTLGQGPEFLTYFQNEAQLEKSRLLSDRFSAERPKGSFSTLEIQRTEQGDSAMYLCASSSQGGGAKNIQYFGAGTRLSVL.

This clonotype showed up many times. The genes are TRBV6-4 and TRBJ2-3; 8 bases line up with TRBD1. The germline V gene has CDR1 MRHNA and CDR2 SNTAGT. V was pared by 6 bases and J by 1 base, with 3 bases of the junction left unmatched. CDR3 size: 14 residues. CDR3 DNA: TGTGCCAGCAGACCGGGACAGGGCACAGATACGCAGTATTTT. Translated, it gives CASRPGQGTDTQYF.

The sample holds many counts of this clonotype. V usage is TRBV11-1 and J usage is TRBJ2-3; tentatively, D is TRBD2 (6 bases). The CDR3 covers 15 residues. CDR1 is SGHAT, CDR2 FQDESV, per germline (reference sequence). V lost 8 bases and J lost 2, with 17 bases in between. CDR3 sequence (DNA): TGTGCCAGCTCCTCCCGGGGACTGGACACAGATACGCAGTATTTT. Translated, it gives CASSSRGLDTDTQYF.

This chain joins TRBV2 and TRBJ1-1, with D tentatively TRBD1 (6 bases). The CDR3 sequence is 14 residues long. Trimming removed 5 bases at V and 6 bases at J, with 16 bases between. The germline CDR1 and CDR2 sequences are SNHLY and FYNNEI. CDR3: CASSRDTEFSEAFF. The CDR3 coding sequence is TGTGCCAGCAGTAGGGACACGGAATTTTCTGAAGCTTTCTTT.

The V and J genes are TRBV12-3 or TRBV12-4 and TRBJ2-7; TRBD2 matches 8 bases. V dropped 5 bases and J dropped 8; count of bases not matched to a gene: 8. CDR3 length: 13 residues. DNA of the CDR3: TGTGCCAGCAGTCGGGGACTAGTTCTAAAGCAGTACTTC. The encoded protein is CASSRGLVLKQYF.

This clonotype was seen ten or more times. At one of its ends the junction is not consistent with the germline gene, which may arise from a read error. This chain joins TRBV20-1 and TRBJ2-1; D gene unclear. The CDR3 contains 15 residues. In germline, CDR1 is DFQATT, CDR2 SNEGSKA (reference sequence). CDR3 residues: CSARDAAGFYNEQLF. In DNA form, the CDR3 reads TGCAGTGCTAGAGATGCGGCAGGATTCTACAATGAGCAGCTCTTC.